This T cell receptor beta chain was identified in a study of T cells expressing NK-cell markers. Germline V gene sequence: CDR1 MNHEY, CDR2 SVGAGI. The CDR3 loop spans 15 amino acids. Each CDR3 protein gets one entry in TCRdb, which reprocessed the 5' RACE reads and gives no DNA. This sample carries about 150,000 distinct CDR3 sequences, with roughly a third going to the ten biggest clones. The V call is TRBV6-5, the J call TRBJ2-2; TCRdb's assignment of TRBD2 cannot be checked, as there is no DNA. The sequenced material came from blood T cells: a sorted CD56 or NKG2C T cell subset, CD4+ or CD8+ T cells, or bulk PBMC T cells (not recorded which). The sequence came from a woman between 50 and 59 years old in good health. This CDR3 reads CASSQSGRGTGELFF.